A selection of T cell receptor beta chains follows, all from one sample in a study of CD8 T cells in ankylosing spondylitis. Via MiXCR, TCRdb re-called the 5' RACE reads, giving one row per CDR3 protein. The table records around 150,000 distinct CDR3 sequences, roughly 44% of them present only once. The specimen sequenced was synovial fluid, either unsorted or a sorted T cell fraction (not recorded which). The origin of the receptors is a male donor with ankylosing spondylitis. CDR3s include the opening cysteine and the closing phenylalanine or tryptophan. A D gene is named only where the DNA matches it firmly. Part of the rows lack a size; the others show once, few, many or a class for expanded clones.

cdr3_aa: CASSYDGLAGKETQYF; cdr3_nt: TGTGCCAGCAGTTATGACGGACTAGCGGGTAAAGAGACCCAGTACTTC; v_call: TRBV28; j_call: TRBJ2-5; d_call: TRBD2; clone_size: .
cdr3_aa: CASSPYSYNEQFF; cdr3_nt: TGCGCCAGCAGCCCGTACAGCTACAATGAGCAGTTCTTC; v_call: TRBV5-1; j_call: TRBJ2-1; d_call: .; clone_size: .
cdr3_aa: CSAIQGARSSYNSPLHF; cdr3_nt: TGCAGTGCTATACAGGGGGCCAGGAGCTCCTATAATTCACCCCTCCACTTT; v_call: TRBV20-1; j_call: TRBJ1-6; d_call: TRBD1; clone_size: .
cdr3_aa: CASRTKPPTAGELFF; cdr3_nt: TGTGCCAGCAGAACAAAGCCACCCACTGCCGGGGAGCTGTTTTTT; v_call: TRBV7-9; j_call: TRBJ2-2; d_call: .; clone_size: few
cdr3_aa: CASSYVRAGGEQYF; cdr3_nt: TGTGCCAGCAGTTACGTAAGGGCCGGGGGTGAGCAGTACTTC; v_call: TRBV6-5; j_call: TRBJ2-7; d_call: .; clone_size: few
cdr3_aa: CASSLDRLGGYTF; cdr3_nt: TGTGCCAGCAGTTTAGACAGGTTGGGTGGCTACACCTTC; v_call: TRBV12-3/TRBV12-4; j_call: TRBJ1-2; d_call: .; clone_size: .
cdr3_aa: CASSPTGRNTEAFF; cdr3_nt: TGTGCCAGCAGTCCGACTGGCCGCAACACTGAAGCTTTCTTT; v_call: TRBV27; j_call: TRBJ1-1; d_call: .; clone_size: .
cdr3_aa: CASSLKGSDGGETQYF; cdr3_nt: TGTGCCAGCAGCCTAAAGGGCTCAGACGGTGGAGAGACCCAGTACTTC; v_call: TRBV4-2; j_call: TRBJ2-5; d_call: .; clone_size: few
cdr3_aa: CASSLGLAGGPYEQYF; cdr3_nt: TGCGCCAGCAGCTTGGGCCTAGCGGGGGGGCCCTACGAGCAGTACTTC; v_call: TRBV5-1; j_call: TRBJ2-7; d_call: TRBD2; clone_size: few
cdr3_aa: CASSLRGEKLFF; cdr3_nt: TGCGCCAGCAGCTTGAGAGGGGAAAAACTGTTTTTT; v_call: TRBV5-1; j_call: TRBJ1-4; d_call: .; clone_size: many
cdr3_aa: CAISTPDSPYEQYF; cdr3_nt: TGTGCCATCAGTACACCAGACAGTCCCTACGAGCAGTACTTC; v_call: TRBV10-3; j_call: TRBJ2-7; d_call: .; clone_size: many
cdr3_aa: CASSPRLGNTEAFF; cdr3_nt: TGCGCCAGCAGCCCGCGCCTAGGGAACACTGAAGCTTTCTTT; v_call: TRBV5-1; j_call: TRBJ1-1; d_call: .; clone_size: few
cdr3_aa: CASSPGTSGAYNEQFF; cdr3_nt: TGTGCCAGCAGCCCGGGGACTAGCGGTGCCTACAATGAGCAGTTCTTC; v_call: TRBV7-9; j_call: TRBJ2-1; d_call: TRBD2; clone_size: few
cdr3_aa: CASSEAWFYLQETQYF; cdr3_nt: TGTGCCAGCAGTGAAGCGTGGTTCTACCTCCAGGAGACCCAGTACTTC; v_call: TRBV2; j_call: TRBJ2-5; d_call: .; clone_size: once
cdr3_aa: CASSNRLAKNIQYF; cdr3_nt: TGCGCCAGCAGCAACCGACTAGCCAAAAACATTCAGTACTTC; v_call: TRBV4-1; j_call: TRBJ2-4; d_call: .; clone_size: .
cdr3_aa: CAISEPLSGTSELTDTQYF; cdr3_nt: TGTGCCATCAGTGAGCCGTTATCCGGGACTAGCGAACTCACAGATACGCAGTATTTT; v_call: TRBV10-3; j_call: TRBJ2-3; d_call: TRBD2; clone_size: many
cdr3_aa: CASSVLAGASYEQYF; cdr3_nt: TGTGCCAGCAGTGTACTAGCGGGAGCTTCCTACGAGCAGTACTTC; v_call: TRBV6-2/TRBV6-3; j_call: TRBJ2-7; d_call: TRBD2; clone_size: many
cdr3_aa: CASSEGRSTEAFF; cdr3_nt: TGTGCCAGCAGCGAGGGGCGCTCCACTGAAGCTTTCTTT; v_call: TRBV6-1; j_call: TRBJ1-1; d_call: .; clone_size: few
cdr3_aa: CASSLLERPEQYF; cdr3_nt: TGTGCCAGCAGCCTCCTAGAAAGACCCGAGCAGTACTTC; v_call: TRBV14; j_call: TRBJ2-7; d_call: .; clone_size: .
cdr3_aa: CSVEEGRRGNQPQHF; cdr3_nt: TGCAGCGTTGAAGAGGGTAGACGAGGCAATCAGCCCCAGCATTTT; v_call: TRBV29-1; j_call: TRBJ1-5; d_call: .; clone_size: few
cdr3_aa: CSARDRSRDKTDTQYF; cdr3_nt: TGCAGTGCTAGAGATCGATCTAGGGATAAGACAGATACGCAGTATTTT; v_call: TRBV20-1; j_call: TRBJ2-3; d_call: .; clone_size: .
cdr3_aa: CASSQMGLAGVEQFF; cdr3_nt: TGTGCCAGCAGCCAAATGGGACTAGCGGGAGTTGAGCAGTTCTTC; v_call: TRBV13; j_call: TRBJ2-1; d_call: TRBD2; clone_size: .
cdr3_aa: CASRDRGYNEQFF; cdr3_nt: TGCGCCAGCCGGGACAGAGGCTACAATGAGCAGTTCTTC; v_call: TRBV5-1; j_call: TRBJ2-1; d_call: TRBD1; clone_size: .
cdr3_aa: CASSPPGQGLRDF; cdr3_nt: TGTGCCAGCAGCCCACCGGGACAGGGCCTGCGGGACTTC; v_call: TRBV12-3/TRBV12-4; j_call: TRBJ2-5; d_call: TRBD1; clone_size: .
cdr3_aa: CASSGSVPWDPQGGHNEQFF; cdr3_nt: TGTGCCAGCAGTGGATCGGTACCTTGGGACCCCCAGGGAGGCCACAATGAGCAGTTCTTC; v_call: TRBV6-1; j_call: TRBJ2-1; d_call: .; clone_size: .
cdr3_aa: CSASHYEGGADENTDTQYF; cdr3_nt: TGCAGTGCTAGTCACTACGAAGGGGGCGCGGACGAAAACACAGATACGCAGTATTTT; v_call: TRBV20-1; j_call: TRBJ2-3; d_call: TRBD1; clone_size: .
cdr3_aa: CASSLWAGSSYNEQFF; cdr3_nt: TGTGCCAGCAGCCTATGGGCCGGGAGCTCCTACAATGAGCAGTTCTTC; v_call: TRBV11-2; j_call: TRBJ2-1; d_call: .; clone_size: few
cdr3_aa: CASSPRDRGVSYTF; cdr3_nt: TGTGCCAGCAGTCCAAGGGACAGGGGCGTTAGCTACACCTTC; v_call: TRBV27; j_call: TRBJ1-2; d_call: TRBD1; clone_size: .
cdr3_aa: CASSDSEKDYNEQFF; cdr3_nt: TGTGCCAGCAGTGACTCAGAGAAGGACTACAATGAGCAGTTCTTC; v_call: TRBV6-4; j_call: TRBJ2-1; d_call: .; clone_size: .
cdr3_aa: CASSFLLWEKTYPNTEAFF; cdr3_nt: TGTGCCAGCAGTTTCTTGTTATGGGAGAAGACATATCCTAACACTGAAGCTTTCTTT; v_call: TRBV28; j_call: TRBJ1-1; d_call: .; clone_size: few
cdr3_aa: CASWGLGANTGELFF; cdr3_nt: TGTGCCAGCTGGGGACTGGGAGCGAACACCGGGGAGCTGTTTTTT; v_call: TRBV2; j_call: TRBJ2-2; d_call: .; clone_size: .
cdr3_aa: CASSYGLAGASKYF; cdr3_nt: TGTGCCAGCAGTTATGGACTAGCGGGAGCATCAAAGTACTTC; v_call: TRBV6-2/TRBV6-3; j_call: TRBJ2-7; d_call: TRBD2; clone_size: .
cdr3_aa: CASSSRTHNEQFF; cdr3_nt: TGTGCCAGCAGCTCCCGAACACACAATGAGCAGTTCTTC; v_call: TRBV9; j_call: TRBJ2-1; d_call: .; clone_size: few
cdr3_aa: CASSHETGATTGELFF; cdr3_nt: TGTGCCAGCAGTCACGAGACAGGAGCAACCACCGGGGAGCTGTTTTTT; v_call: TRBV12-3/TRBV12-4; j_call: TRBJ2-2; d_call: .; clone_size: .
cdr3_aa: CASSWGGVGVYNEQFF; cdr3_nt: TGTGCCAGCAGCTGGGGAGGGGTAGGGGTTTACAATGAGCAGTTCTTC; v_call: TRBV5-5; j_call: TRBJ2-1; d_call: TRBD2; clone_size: .
cdr3_aa: CASSPPQQGIKDNEQFF; cdr3_nt: TGTGCCAGCAGTCCCCCTCAACAGGGGATCAAGGACAATGAGCAGTTCTTC; v_call: TRBV12-3/TRBV12-4; j_call: TRBJ2-1; d_call: TRBD1; clone_size: .
cdr3_aa: CSARAFTGVNTGELFF; cdr3_nt: TGCAGTGCTAGAGCATTCACAGGGGTCAACACCGGGGAGCTGTTTTTT; v_call: TRBV20-1; j_call: TRBJ2-2; d_call: TRBD1; clone_size: .
cdr3_aa: CASSLIGNYGYTF; cdr3_nt: TGTGCCAGCAGCTTAATCGGCAATTATGGCTACACCTTC; v_call: TRBV7-6; j_call: TRBJ1-2; d_call: .; clone_size: .
cdr3_aa: CASSLANAETQYF; cdr3_nt: TGTGCCAGCAGCTTAGCGAATGCCGAGACCCAGTACTTC; v_call: TRBV7-6; j_call: TRBJ2-5; d_call: .; clone_size: once
cdr3_aa: CASRPGGAGEQYF; cdr3_nt: TGTGCCAGCAGACCCGGAGGGGCAGGGGAGCAGTACTTC; v_call: TRBV7-6; j_call: TRBJ2-7; d_call: .; clone_size: medium-sized
cdr3_aa: CSASWPHSYNEQFF; cdr3_nt: TGCAGTGCTAGTTGGCCCCATTCCTACAATGAGCAGTTCTTC; v_call: TRBV20-1; j_call: TRBJ2-1; d_call: .; clone_size: once
cdr3_aa: CASRKQATNYGYTF; cdr3_nt: TGTGCCAGCAGAAAACAGGCGACCAACTATGGCTACACCTTC; v_call: TRBV12-3/TRBV12-4; j_call: TRBJ1-2; d_call: .; clone_size: .
cdr3_aa: CASSPQGNSGANVLTF; cdr3_nt: TGCGCCAGCAGCCCTCAGGGGAATTCTGGGGCCAACGTCCTGACTTTC; v_call: TRBV4-3; j_call: TRBJ2-6; d_call: .; clone_size: .
cdr3_aa: CASSSTSGSFTYNEQFF; cdr3_nt: TGTGCCAGCAGTTCGACTAGCGGGAGCTTTACCTACAATGAGCAGTTCTTC; v_call: TRBV11-2; j_call: TRBJ2-1; d_call: TRBD2; clone_size: many
cdr3_aa: CASSYHKEVAYEQYF; cdr3_nt: TGTGCCAGCAGTTACCACAAGGAGGTTGCCTACGAGCAGTACTTC; v_call: TRBV6-5; j_call: TRBJ2-7; d_call: .; clone_size: .
cdr3_aa: CASSYGTVSTGELFF; cdr3_nt: TGTGCCAGCAGTTACGGGACAGTTTCTACCGGGGAGCTGTTTTTT; v_call: TRBV6-5; j_call: TRBJ2-2; d_call: TRBD1; clone_size: .
cdr3_aa: CASSAGLAGASSYNEQFF; cdr3_nt: TGTGCCAGCAGCGCGGGACTAGCGGGGGCTTCCTCCTACAATGAGCAGTTCTTC; v_call: TRBV7-8; j_call: TRBJ2-1; d_call: TRBD2; clone_size: few
cdr3_aa: CASSLEATDTQYF; cdr3_nt: TGTGCCAGCAGTTTGGAGGCCACAGATACGCAGTATTTT; v_call: TRBV12-3/TRBV12-4; j_call: TRBJ2-3; d_call: .; clone_size: .
cdr3_aa: CASSLHRRDSVKTQYF; cdr3_nt: TGTGCCAGCAGCCTTCACCGGCGGGACTCGGTAAAGACCCAGTACTTC; v_call: TRBV3-1; j_call: TRBJ2-5; d_call: .; clone_size: once
cdr3_aa: CASSLGWTGPYYGYTF; cdr3_nt: TGCGCCAGCAGCTTGGGATGGACAGGGCCCTACTATGGCTACACCTTC; v_call: TRBV5-1; j_call: TRBJ1-2; d_call: TRBD1; clone_size: .
cdr3_aa: CASTPRGGPGQHF; cdr3_nt: TGTGCCAGCACCCCGCGGGGGGGTCCGGGCCAGCATTTT; v_call: TRBV7-6; j_call: TRBJ1-5; d_call: .; clone_size: .
cdr3_aa: CASSFWTTYNEQFF; cdr3_nt: TGTGCCAGCAGTTTTTGGACCACCTACAATGAGCAGTTCTTC; v_call: TRBV12-3/TRBV12-4; j_call: TRBJ2-1; d_call: .; clone_size: .